This T cell receptor beta chain originates from a study of T cell responses to AZD1222 COVID-19 vaccine. Study results and caveats: Donors skewed white British and female; clonal diversity was possibly underestimated.

Trimming cost V 7 bases and J 2 bases; bases outside gene matches: 10. CDR3 size: 17 residues. In germline, CDR1 is SGHRS, CDR2 YFSETQ. The repertoire was sequenced with immunoSEQ multiplex PCR; TCRdb's copy has only in-frame clones and lacks some. The sample shows approximately 130,000 clones, about nine tenths of them seen only once. Regarding this clone: Antigen: not known.

The clonotype was recovered from an adult in good health. The input for sequencing was peripheral blood, taken on day 0 of AZD1222 vaccination. The chain has TRBV5-1 and TRBJ1-4; 11 bases map to TRBD1. CDR3 sequence: CASRKWTGGATNEKLFF. CDR3 DNA: TGCGCCAGCCGAAAATGGACAGGGGGCGCGACTAATGAAAAACTGTTTTTT.